The clone carrying this T cell receptor (beta chain) was counted only a few times. Looked up from germline, CDR1 is GTSNPN and CDR2 is SVGIG (reference sequence). V was shortened by 4 bases and J by 7 bases, with 11 bases between the two germline ends. The CDR3 contains 13 residues. PCR used 60 Vbeta primers and 13 Jbeta primers. Profiled with immunoSEQ multiplex PCR; TCRdb holds only in-frame clones, not every one. The table shows 110,000 to 150,000 clones, with nearly 10% occurring only once. This sample is part of a study of cytomegalovirus exposure and HLA in healthy donors. This TCR came from a man over 45 in good health and CMV-seronegative. This chain joins TRBV30 and TRBJ1-6, with D possibly being TRBD1 (5 bases). Material for sequencing was PBMCs. The CDR3 DNA is TGTGCCTGGAATAGGGGTGGGAATTCACCCCTCCACTTT. Amino acid sequence: CAWNRGGNSPLHF.